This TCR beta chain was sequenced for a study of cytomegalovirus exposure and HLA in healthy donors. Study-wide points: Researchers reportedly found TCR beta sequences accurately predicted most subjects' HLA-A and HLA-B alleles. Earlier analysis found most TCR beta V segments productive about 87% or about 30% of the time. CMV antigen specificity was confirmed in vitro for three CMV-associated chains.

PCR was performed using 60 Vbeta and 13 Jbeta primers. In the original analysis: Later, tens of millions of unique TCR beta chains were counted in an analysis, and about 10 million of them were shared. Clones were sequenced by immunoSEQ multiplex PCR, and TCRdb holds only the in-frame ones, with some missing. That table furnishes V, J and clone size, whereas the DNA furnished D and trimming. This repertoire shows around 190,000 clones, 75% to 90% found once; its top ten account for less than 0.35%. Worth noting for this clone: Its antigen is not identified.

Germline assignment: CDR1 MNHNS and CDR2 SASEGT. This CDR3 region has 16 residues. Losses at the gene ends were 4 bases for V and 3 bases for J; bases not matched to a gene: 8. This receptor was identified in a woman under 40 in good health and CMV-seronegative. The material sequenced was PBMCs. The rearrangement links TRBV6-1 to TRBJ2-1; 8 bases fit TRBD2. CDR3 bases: TGTGCCAGCAGTGCGGTTTCGGGAGGGGGCTACAATGAGCAGTTCTTC. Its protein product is CASSAVSGGGYNEQFF.